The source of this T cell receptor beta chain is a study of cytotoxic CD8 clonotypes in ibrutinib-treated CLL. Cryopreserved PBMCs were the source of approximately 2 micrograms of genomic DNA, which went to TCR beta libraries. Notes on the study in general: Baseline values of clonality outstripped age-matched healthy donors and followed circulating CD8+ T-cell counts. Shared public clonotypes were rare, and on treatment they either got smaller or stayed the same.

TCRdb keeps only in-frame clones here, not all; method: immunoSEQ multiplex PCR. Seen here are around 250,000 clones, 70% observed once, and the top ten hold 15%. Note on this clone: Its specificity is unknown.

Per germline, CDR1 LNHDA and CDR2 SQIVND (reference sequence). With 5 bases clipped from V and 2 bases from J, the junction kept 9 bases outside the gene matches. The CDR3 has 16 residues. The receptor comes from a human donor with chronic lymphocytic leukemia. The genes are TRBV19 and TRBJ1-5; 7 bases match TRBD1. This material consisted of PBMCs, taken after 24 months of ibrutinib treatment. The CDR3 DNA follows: TGTGCCAGTAGTGCTCTGACAGGGAAGGGCAATCAGCCCCAGCATTTT. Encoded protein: CASSALTGKGNQPQHF.